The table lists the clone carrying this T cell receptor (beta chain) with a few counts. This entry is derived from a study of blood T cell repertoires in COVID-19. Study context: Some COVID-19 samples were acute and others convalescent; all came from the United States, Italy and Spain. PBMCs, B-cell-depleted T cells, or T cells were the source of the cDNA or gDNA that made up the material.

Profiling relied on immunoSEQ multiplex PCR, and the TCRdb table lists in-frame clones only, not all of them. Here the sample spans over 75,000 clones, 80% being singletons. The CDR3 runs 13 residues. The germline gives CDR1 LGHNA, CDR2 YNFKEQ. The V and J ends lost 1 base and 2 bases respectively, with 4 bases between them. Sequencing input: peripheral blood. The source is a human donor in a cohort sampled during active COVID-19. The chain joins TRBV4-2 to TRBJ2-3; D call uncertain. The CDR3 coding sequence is TGTGCCAGCAGCCAAGTTCTCACAGATACGCAGTATTTT. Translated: CASSQVLTDTQYF.